This T cell receptor beta chain was profiled in a study of blood T cell repertoires in COVID-19. Background on the study: The origin of the acute and convalescent COVID-19 samples was the United States, Italy and Spain. T cells, B-cell-depleted T cells, or PBMCs supplied cDNA or gDNA.

In the authors' workflow: Amplification from reference gene primers served as the basis for estimated nucleated cell counts. The protocol was immunoSEQ multiplex PCR, while the TCRdb copy is restricted to in-frame clones and leaves out a portion. V, J and clone size are those of that table, while D and trimming were read from the DNA. The sample consists of over 200,000 clones, 85% to 90% of them appearing once. V lost 1 base and J lost 1; bases outside the gene matches: 1. There are 16 residues in the CDR3. Germline CDR1 reads LNHDA; CDR2 reads SQIVND (reference sequence). The V call is TRBV19, the J call TRBJ2-5, with 12 bases identical to TRBD2. The origin of this receptor is an older man with acute or convalescent COVID-19. The sequenced material came from peripheral blood. CDR3 loop: CASSIGGLAGQETQYF. For the CDR3, the DNA is TGTGCCAGTAGTATAGGGGGACTAGCGGGCCAAGAGACCCAGTACTTC.